The clone carrying this T cell receptor beta chain was recorded a few times. The target antigen is unknown. This CDR3 has 14 residues. Per germline, CDR1 MNHNS and CDR2 SASEGT. Trimming took 3 bases from V and 12 from J, leaving 21 bases between them. The data were taken from a study of cytomegalovirus exposure and HLA in healthy donors. Study in general: Across 350 to 500 genotyped donors, approximately 80% landed in the Caucasian-associated ancestry cluster.

General study points: Earlier analysis looked at TCR beta V segments, and most were productive about 87% or about 30% of the time.

PCR primers comprised 60 Vbeta and 13 Jbeta primers. Assay used: immunoSEQ multiplex PCR; TCRdb lists only in-frame clones, some missing. The sample records 150,000 or so clones, around 82% being singletons. Specimen: PBMCs. This clonotype was obtained from a woman in her 50s in good health and CMV-seropositive. The rearrangement links TRBV6-1 to TRBJ2-7; tentative D call: TRBD1 (6 bases). The CDR3 reads CASSETKRGRSAYF. The CDR3, as DNA: TGTGCCAGCAGTGAGACCAAGAGGGGGAGAAGTGCGTACTTC.